Detailed here is one T cell receptor beta chain. In the original workflow: Estimation of nucleated cell counts was performed using reference gene primer amplification. The protocol was immunoSEQ multiplex PCR, while the TCRdb copy is restricted to in-frame clones and leaves out a portion. V and J calls and clone size are copied from that table; D and trimming were computed from the DNA. The sample records about 430,000 clones, 80% to 90% being singletons. The entry originates in a study of blood T cell repertoires in COVID-19. Background on the study: The origin of the acute and convalescent COVID-19 samples was the United States, Italy and Spain.

Cohorts were assigned according to the clinical history that participants reported. The sample consisted of PBMCs or T cells enriched from blood (not recorded which). The clonotype was recovered from a man aged 30 to 45 who had recovered from COVID-19.

CDR3 loop: CASSIRRPLNQPQHF. The CDR3 DNA is TGTGCCAGTAGTATACGCAGGCCCTTGAATCAGCCCCAGCATTTT. The rearrangement links TRBV19 to TRBJ1-5; no clear D. In germline, CDR1 is LNHDA, CDR2 SQIVND (reference sequence). V shed 2 bases and J shed 4 bases, with 12 bases lying between them. The CDR3 length is 15 residues.